This TCR beta chain appears in the sequencing data of a study of neurological immune-mediated disorders. This clonotype showed up many times. Its antigen is not identified. Study outcomes and limitations: The greatest TCR clonal expansion occurred in HTLV-1-associated myelopathy and the least in multiple sclerosis, which fell below healthy controls.

By 5'RACE with 10-nucleotide random UMIs, the cDNA was made. TCRdb passed the 5' RACE reads through MiXCR, listing each CDR3 protein once. This sample has 40,000 to 55,000 distinct CDR3 sequences, with 9% to 12% found just once. This clonotype originated in a woman aged 35 to 49 with HTLV-1-associated myelopathy (HAM/TSP). The sample was PBMCs.

CDR3 DNA sequence: TGTGCCAGCCTTTCCTTTTATGGCTACACCTTC. This translates into CASLSFYGYTF. The chain recombines TRBV7-2 with TRBJ1-2, with no clear D. CDR1 is SGHTA, CDR2 FQGNSA, per germline. Trimming stripped 8 bases from V and 5 bases from J, with 9 bases between. This CDR3 is 11 amino acids long. Complete variable domain (other parts from reference TRBV7-2 and TRBJ1-2): GAGVSQSPSNKVTEKGKDVELRCDPISGHTALYWYRQSLGQGLEFLIYFQGNSAPDKSGLPSDRFSAERTGGSVSTLTIQRTQQEDSAVYLCASLSFYGYTFGSGTRLTVV.